The T cell receptor (beta chain) described here comes from a study of T-cell memory formation after mild COVID-19. Overall study: Each donor largely had its own TCR clusters. Regarding the study as a whole: Within pre-infection memory, some responding clones were found, suggesting cross-reactive memory joined. Clones contracting over day 15 to 85 were CD4/CD8 balanced, with later expanders leaning CD4+.

Deletions cut 6 bases from V and 3 bases from J, with 11 bases between. The CDR3 consists of 12 residues. Germline loops: CDR1 SQVTM, CDR2 ANQGSEA. This clonotype occurred a few times. Its antigen remains unidentified. From 5'RACE with constant-segment primers came TCR alpha and TCR beta cDNA libraries that carried sample barcodes and UMIs. TCRdb re-derived calls from the 5' RACE reads in MiXCR, one entry per CDR3 protein. The sample carries 110,000 or so distinct CDR3 sequences, 22% recorded once. Sample: PBMCs or a T cell subset sorted from them (not recorded which). The J gene is TRBJ2-5, the V gene TRBV29-1; D may be TRBD1 or TRBD2 (5 bases each). This TCR derives from a young man who had mild COVID-19 (a few samples of this study predate the infection). Cell type and time point are not known. CDR3 bases: TGCAGCGTCGGGACCTCGGAAGAGACCCAGTACTTC. Amino acid sequence: CSVGTSEETQYF.